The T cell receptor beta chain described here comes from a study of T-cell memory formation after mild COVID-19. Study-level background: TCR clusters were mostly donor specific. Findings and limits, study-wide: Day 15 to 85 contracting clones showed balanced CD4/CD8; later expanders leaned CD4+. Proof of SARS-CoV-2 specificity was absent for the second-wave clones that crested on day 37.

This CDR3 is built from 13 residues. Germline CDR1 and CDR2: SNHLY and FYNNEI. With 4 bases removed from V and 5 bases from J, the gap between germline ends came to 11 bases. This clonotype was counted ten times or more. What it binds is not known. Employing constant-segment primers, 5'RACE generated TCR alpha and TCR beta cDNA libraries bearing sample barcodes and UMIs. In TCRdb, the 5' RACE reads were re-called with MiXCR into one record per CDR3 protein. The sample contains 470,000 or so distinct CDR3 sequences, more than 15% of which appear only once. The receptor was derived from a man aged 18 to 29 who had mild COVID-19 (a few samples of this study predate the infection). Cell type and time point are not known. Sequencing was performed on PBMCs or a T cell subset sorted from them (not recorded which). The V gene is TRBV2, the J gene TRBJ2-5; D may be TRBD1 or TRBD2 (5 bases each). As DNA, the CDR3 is TGTGCCAGCAGTGCAAGGGGACGGGAGACCCAGTACTTC. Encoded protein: CASSARGRETQYF.